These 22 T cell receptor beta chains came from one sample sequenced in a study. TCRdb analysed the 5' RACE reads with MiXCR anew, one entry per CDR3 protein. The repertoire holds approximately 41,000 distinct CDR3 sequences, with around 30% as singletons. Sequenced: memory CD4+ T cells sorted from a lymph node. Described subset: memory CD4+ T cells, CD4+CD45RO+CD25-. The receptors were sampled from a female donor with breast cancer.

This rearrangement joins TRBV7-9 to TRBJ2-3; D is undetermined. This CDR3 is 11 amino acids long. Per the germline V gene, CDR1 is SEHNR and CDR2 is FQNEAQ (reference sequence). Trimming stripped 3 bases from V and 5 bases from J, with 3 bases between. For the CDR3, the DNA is TGTGCCAGCAGCTTGGTAGATACGCAGTATTTT. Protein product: CASSLVDTQYF.

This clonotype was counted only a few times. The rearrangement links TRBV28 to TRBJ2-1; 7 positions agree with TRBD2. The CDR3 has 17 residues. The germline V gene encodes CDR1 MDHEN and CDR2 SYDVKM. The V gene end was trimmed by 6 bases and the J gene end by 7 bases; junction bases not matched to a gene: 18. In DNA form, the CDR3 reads TGTGCCAGCAGCCCTGCCGGGCTAGCGGAGGGGTGGAATGAGCAGTTCTTC. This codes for CASSPAGLAEGWNEQFF.

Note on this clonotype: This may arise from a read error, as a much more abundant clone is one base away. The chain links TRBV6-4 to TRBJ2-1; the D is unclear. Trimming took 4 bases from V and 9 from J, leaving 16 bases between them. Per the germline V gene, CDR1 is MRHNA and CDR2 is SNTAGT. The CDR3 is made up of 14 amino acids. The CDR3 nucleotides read TGTGCCAGCAGTGTGAATAGTCCACCCACTGAGCAGTTCTTC. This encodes CASSVNSPPTEQFF.

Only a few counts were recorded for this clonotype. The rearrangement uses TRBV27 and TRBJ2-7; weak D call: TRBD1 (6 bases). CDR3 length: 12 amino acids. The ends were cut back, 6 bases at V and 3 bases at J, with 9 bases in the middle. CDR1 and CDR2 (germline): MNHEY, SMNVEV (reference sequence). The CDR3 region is CASSGQNYEQYF. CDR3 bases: TGTGCCAGCAGCGGACAGAACTACGAGCAGTACTTC.

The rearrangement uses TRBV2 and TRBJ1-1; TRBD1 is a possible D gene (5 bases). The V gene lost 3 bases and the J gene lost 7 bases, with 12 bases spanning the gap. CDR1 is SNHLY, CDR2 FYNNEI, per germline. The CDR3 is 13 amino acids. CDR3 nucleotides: TGTGCCAGCAGTGATAGGGGTTACAGTGAAGCTTTCTTT. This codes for CASSDRGYSEAFF. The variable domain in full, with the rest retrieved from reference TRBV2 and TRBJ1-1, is EPEVTQTPSHQVTQMGQEVILRCVPISNHLYFYWYRQILGQKVEFLVSFYNNEISEKSEIFDDQFSVERPDGSNFTLKIRSTKLEDSAMYFCASSDRGYSEAFFGQGTRLTVV.

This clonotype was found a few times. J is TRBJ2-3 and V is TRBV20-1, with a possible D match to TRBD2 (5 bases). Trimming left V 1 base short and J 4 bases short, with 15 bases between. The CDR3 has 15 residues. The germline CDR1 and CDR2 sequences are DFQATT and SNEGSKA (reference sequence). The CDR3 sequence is CSARVPAGNSDTQYF. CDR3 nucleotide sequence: TGCAGTGCTAGAGTCCCAGCCGGGAACTCAGATACGCAGTATTTT.

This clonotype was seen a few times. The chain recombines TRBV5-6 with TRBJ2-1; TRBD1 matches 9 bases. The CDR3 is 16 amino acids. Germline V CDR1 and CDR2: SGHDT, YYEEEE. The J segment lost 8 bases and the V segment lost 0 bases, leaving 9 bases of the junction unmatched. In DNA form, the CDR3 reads TGTGCCAGCAGCTTGGGGGCTGCACAGGGGGCGCATGAGCAGTTCTTC. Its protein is CASSLGAAQGAHEQFF. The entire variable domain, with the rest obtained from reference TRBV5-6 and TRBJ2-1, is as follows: DAGVTQSPTHLIKTRGQQVTLRCSPKSGHDTVSWYQQALGQGPQFIFQYYEEEERQRGNFPDRFSGHQFPNYSSELNVNALLLGDSALYLCASSLGAAQGAHEQFFGPGTRLTVL.

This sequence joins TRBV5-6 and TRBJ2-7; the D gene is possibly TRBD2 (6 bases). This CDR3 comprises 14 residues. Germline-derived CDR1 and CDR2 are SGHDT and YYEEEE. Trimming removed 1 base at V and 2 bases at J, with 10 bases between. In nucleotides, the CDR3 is TGTGCCAGCAGCTTGATTAGCGGCACCTACGAGCAGTACTTC. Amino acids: CASSLISGTYEQYF.

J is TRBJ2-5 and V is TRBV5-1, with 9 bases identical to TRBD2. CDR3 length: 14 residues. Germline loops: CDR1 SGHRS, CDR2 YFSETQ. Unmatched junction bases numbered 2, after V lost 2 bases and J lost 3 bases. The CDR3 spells CASSFQRGEETQYF. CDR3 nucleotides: TGCGCCAGCAGCTTCCAGCGGGGGGAAGAGACCCAGTACTTC.

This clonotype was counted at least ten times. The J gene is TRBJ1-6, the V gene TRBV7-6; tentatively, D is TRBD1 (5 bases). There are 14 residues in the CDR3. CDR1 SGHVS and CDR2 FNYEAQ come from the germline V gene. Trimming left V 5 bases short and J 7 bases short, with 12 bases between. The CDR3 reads CASSAQGRNSPLHF. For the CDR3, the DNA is TGTGCCAGCAGCGCCCAGGGTCGAAATTCACCCCTCCACTTT.

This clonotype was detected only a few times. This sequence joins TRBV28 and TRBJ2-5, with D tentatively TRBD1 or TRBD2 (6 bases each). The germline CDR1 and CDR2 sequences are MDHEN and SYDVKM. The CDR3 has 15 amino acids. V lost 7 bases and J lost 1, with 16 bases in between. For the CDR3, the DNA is TGTGCCAGCACCTTCGGGGGCGCGGGCCAAGAGACCCAGTACTTC. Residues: CASTFGGAGQETQYF. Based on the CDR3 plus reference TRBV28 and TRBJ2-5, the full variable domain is DVKVTQSSRYLVKRTGEKVFLECVQDMDHENMFWYRQDPGLGLRLIYFSYDVKMKEKGDIPEGYSVSREKKERFSLILESASTNQTSMYLCASTFGGAGQETQYFGPGTRLLVL.

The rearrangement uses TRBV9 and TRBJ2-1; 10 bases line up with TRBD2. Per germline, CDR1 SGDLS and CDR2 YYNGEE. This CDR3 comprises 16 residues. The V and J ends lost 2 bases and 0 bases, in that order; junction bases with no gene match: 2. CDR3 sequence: CASSVSGGASYNEQFF. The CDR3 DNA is TGTGCCAGCAGCGTGAGCGGGGGGGCCTCCTACAATGAGCAGTTCTTC.

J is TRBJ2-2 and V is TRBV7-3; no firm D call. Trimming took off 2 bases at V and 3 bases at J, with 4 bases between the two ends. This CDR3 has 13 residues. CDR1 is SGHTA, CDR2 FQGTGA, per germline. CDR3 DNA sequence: TGTGCCAGCAGCTTAGCTTACACCGGGGAGCTGTTTTTT. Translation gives CASSLAYTGELFF.

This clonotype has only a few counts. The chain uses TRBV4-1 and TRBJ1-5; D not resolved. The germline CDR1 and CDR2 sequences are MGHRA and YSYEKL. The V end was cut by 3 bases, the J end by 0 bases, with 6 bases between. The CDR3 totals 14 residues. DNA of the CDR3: TGCGCCAGCAGCCACGGGTTTAGCAATCAGCCCCAGCATTTT. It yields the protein CASSHGFSNQPQHF.

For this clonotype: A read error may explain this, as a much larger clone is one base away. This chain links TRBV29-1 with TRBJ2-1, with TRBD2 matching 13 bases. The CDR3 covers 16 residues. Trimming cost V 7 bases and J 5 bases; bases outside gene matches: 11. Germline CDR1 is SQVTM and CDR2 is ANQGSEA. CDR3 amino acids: CSARTSGSRRHNEQFF. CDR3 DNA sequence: TGCAGCGCTCGGACTAGCGGGAGTCGGAGGCACAATGAGCAGTTCTTC.

The CDR3 protein is CASSDNQADNNNEQFF. The CDR3, as DNA: TGTGCCAGCAGCGACAACCAAGCGGACAATAACAATGAGCAGTTCTTC. This chain connects TRBV9 to TRBJ2-1; D is tentatively TRBD1 or TRBD2 (5 bases each). Germline CDR1 and CDR2: SGDLS and YYNGEE. The CDR3 is 16 amino acids. The V gene lost 3 bases and the J gene lost 5 bases, with 18 bases spanning the gap.

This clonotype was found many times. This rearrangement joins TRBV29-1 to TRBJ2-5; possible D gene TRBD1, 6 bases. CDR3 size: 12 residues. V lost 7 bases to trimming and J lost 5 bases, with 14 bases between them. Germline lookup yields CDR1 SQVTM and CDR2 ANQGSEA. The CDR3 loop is CSAGGQRETQYF. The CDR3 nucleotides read TGCAGCGCTGGGGGCCAGAGGGAGACCCAGTACTTC.

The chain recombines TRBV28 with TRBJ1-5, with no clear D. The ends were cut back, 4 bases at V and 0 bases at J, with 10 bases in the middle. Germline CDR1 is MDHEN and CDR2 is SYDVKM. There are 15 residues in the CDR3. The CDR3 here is CASSWNDYSNQPQHF. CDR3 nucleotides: TGTGCCAGCAGTTGGAACGATTATAGCAATCAGCCCCAGCATTTT.

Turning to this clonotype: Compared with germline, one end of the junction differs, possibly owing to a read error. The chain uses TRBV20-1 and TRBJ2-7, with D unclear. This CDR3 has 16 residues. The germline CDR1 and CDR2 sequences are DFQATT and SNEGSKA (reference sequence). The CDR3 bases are TGCAGTGCTAGAGATCATTTAGCAGAGAGCTCCTACGAGCAGAACTTC. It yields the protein CSARDHLAESSYEQNF.

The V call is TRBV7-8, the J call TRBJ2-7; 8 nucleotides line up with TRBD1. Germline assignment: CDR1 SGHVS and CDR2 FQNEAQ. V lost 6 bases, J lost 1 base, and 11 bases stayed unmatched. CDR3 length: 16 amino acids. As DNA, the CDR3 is TGTGCCAGCAGTTTGTCCAGGGGGCTTTCATCCTACGAGCAGTACTTC. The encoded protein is CASSLSRGLSSYEQYF.

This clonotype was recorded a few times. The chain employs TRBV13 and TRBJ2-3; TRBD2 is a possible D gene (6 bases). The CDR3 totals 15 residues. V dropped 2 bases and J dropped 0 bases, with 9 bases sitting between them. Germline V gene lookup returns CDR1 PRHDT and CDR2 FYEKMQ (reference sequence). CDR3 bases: TGTGCCAGCAGCTTAAGAGGGACTAGCACAGATACGCAGTATTTT. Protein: CASSLRGTSTDTQYF. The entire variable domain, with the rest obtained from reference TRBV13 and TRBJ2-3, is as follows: AAGVIQSPRHLIKEKRETATLKCYPIPRHDTVYWYQQGPGQDPQFLISFYEKMQSDKGSIPDRFSAQQFSDYHSELNMSSLELGDSALYFCASSLRGTSTDTQYFGPGTRLTVL.

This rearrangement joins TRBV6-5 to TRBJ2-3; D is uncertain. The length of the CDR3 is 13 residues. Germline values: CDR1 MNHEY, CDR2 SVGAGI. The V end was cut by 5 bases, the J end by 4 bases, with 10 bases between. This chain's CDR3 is CASSIGAADTQYF. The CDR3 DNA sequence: TGTGCCAGCAGTATAGGAGCAGCAGATACGCAGTATTTT.